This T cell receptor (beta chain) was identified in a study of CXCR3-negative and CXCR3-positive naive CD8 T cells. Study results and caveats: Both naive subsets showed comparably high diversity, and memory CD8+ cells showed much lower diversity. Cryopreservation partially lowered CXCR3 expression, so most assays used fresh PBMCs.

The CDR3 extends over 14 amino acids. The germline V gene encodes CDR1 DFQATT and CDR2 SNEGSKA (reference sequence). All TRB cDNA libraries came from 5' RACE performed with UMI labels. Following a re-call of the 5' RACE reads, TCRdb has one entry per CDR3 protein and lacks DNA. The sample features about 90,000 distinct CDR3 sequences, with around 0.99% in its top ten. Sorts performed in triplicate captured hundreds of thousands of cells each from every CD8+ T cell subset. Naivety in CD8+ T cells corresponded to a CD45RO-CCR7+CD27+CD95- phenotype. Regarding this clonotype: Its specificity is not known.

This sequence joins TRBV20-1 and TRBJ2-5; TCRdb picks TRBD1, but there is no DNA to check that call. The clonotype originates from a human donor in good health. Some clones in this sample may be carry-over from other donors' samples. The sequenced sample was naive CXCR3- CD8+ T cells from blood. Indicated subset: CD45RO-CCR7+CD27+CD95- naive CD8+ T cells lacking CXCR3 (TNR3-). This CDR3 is CSALRQAGEETQYF.